The rows below give T cell receptor beta chains drawn from one sample of a study of post-analysis software for immune sequencing data. TCRdb re-analysed the PCR reads in MiXCR, keeping a single row per CDR3 protein. The table lists 350,000 to 450,000 distinct CDR3 sequences, around 33% of them singletons. Sequences were obtained from blood. Receptors were obtained from a girl aged 5 to 17 with multiple sclerosis. Each CDR3 is given with its conserved first and last residue. Fields, in order: D gene, J gene, clone size, V gene, CDR3 protein, CDR3 DNA. A D gene is named only where the DNA matches it firmly. Part of the rows lack a size; the others show once, few, many or a class for expanded clones.

D: NA
J: TRBJ1-2
size: few
V: TRBV6-4
CDR3: CASSDSLKWGFYGYTF
DNA: TGTGCCAGCAGTGACTCGCTCAAGTGGGGGTTTTATGGCTACACCTTC

D: NA
J: TRBJ2-3
size: many
V: TRBV5-1
CDR3: CASWELAGSTDTQYF
DNA: TGCGCCAGCTGGGAACTAGCAGGGAGCACAGATACGCAGTATTTT

D: NA
J: TRBJ1-1
size: NA
V: TRBV6-2/TRBV6-3
CDR3: CASSYFERTAEHPEAFF
DNA: TGTGCCAGCAGTTATTTCGAGCGGACAGCCGAACATCCTGAAGCTTTCTTT

D: NA
J: TRBJ1-6
size: NA
V: TRBV2
CDR3: CASSEDHSQDSPLHF
DNA: TGTGCCAGCAGTGAAGACCACAGTCAAGATTCACCCCTCCACTTT

D: TRBD1
J: TRBJ2-1
size: NA
V: TRBV7-8
CDR3: CASSADRVPYNEQFF
DNA: TGTGCCAGCAGCGCCGACAGGGTCCCCTACAATGAGCAGTTCTTC

D: TRBD2
J: TRBJ2-5
size: NA
V: TRBV5-1
CDR3: CASSLSGAQEETQYF
DNA: TGCGCCAGCAGCTTGAGCGGGGCCCAGGAGGAGACCCAGTACTTC

D: NA
J: TRBJ2-7
size: NA
V: TRBV4-3
CDR3: CASSQGTWGVYEQYF
DNA: TGCGCCAGCAGCCAAGGGACATGGGGGGTCTACGAGCAGTACTTC

D: NA
J: TRBJ2-3
size: few
V: TRBV24-1
CDR3: CATSDDRTDTQYF
DNA: TGTGCCACCAGTGATGATCGAACAGATACGCAGTATTTT

D: NA
J: TRBJ2-1
size: few
V: TRBV7-8
CDR3: CASSLVMSSGFF
DNA: TGTGCCAGCAGCTTAGTGATGAGCTCAGGGTTCTTC

D: TRBD1
J: TRBJ1-2
size: NA
V: TRBV20-1
CDR3: CSASGTGLYGYTF
DNA: TGCAGTGCTTCTGGGACAGGGCTCTATGGCTACACCTTC

D: NA
J: TRBJ1-6
size: few
V: TRBV6-6
CDR3: CASSSGQPNNSPLHF
DNA: TGTGCCAGCAGTTCGGGGCAGCCAAATAATTCACCCCTCCACTTT

D: NA
J: TRBJ1-6
size: few
V: TRBV4-3
CDR3: CASSQDGLISPLHF
DNA: TGCGCCAGCAGCCAAGACGGACTGATTTCACCCCTCCACTTT

D: NA
J: TRBJ1-1
size: few
V: TRBV5-1
CDR3: CASSLPSTGSNEAFF
DNA: TGCGCCAGCAGCCTCCCGTCCACAGGTTCAAATGAAGCTTTCTTT

D: NA
J: TRBJ1-2
size: few
V: TRBV5-1
CDR3: CASSLDGRQTHGYTF
DNA: TGCGCCAGCAGCTTGGATGGCAGGCAGACCCATGGCTACACCTTC

D: NA
J: TRBJ2-7
size: few
V: TRBV7-2
CDR3: CASSSVRYEQYF
DNA: TGTGCCAGCAGTTCTGTCAGATACGAGCAGTACTTC

D: TRBD1
J: TRBJ1-1
size: few
V: TRBV6-5
CDR3: CASSTRGRNTEAFF
DNA: TGTGCCAGCAGTACGAGGGGGCGGAACACTGAAGCTTTCTTT

D: TRBD2
J: TRBJ2-1
size: few
V: TRBV7-9
CDR3: CASSLTTSGGASNEQFF
DNA: TGTGCCAGCAGCTTAACGACTAGCGGGGGGGCCAGCAATGAGCAGTTCTTC

D: NA
J: TRBJ2-3
size: few
V: TRBV5-1
CDR3: CASSLRGERDAQYF
DNA: TGCGCCAGCAGCCTCCGCGGGGAACGAGATGCGCAGTATTTT

D: TRBD1
J: TRBJ1-5
size: few
V: TRBV7-2
CDR3: CASSLVGTGVDQPQHF
DNA: TGTGCCAGCAGTCTCGTAGGGACAGGGGTGGATCAGCCCCAGCATTTT

D: NA
J: TRBJ1-4
size: NA
V: TRBV7-9
CDR3: CASSLNDRPGGELFF
DNA: TGTGCCAGCAGCTTAAACGACCGGCCGGGTGGGGAACTGTTTTTT

D: NA
J: TRBJ1-2
size: few
V: TRBV9
CDR3: CASSQFGGDYGYTF
DNA: TGTGCCAGCAGCCAATTCGGGGGTGACTATGGCTACACCTTC

D: TRBD1
J: TRBJ1-4
size: NA
V: TRBV6-6
CDR3: CASSQQGGGEKLFF
DNA: TGTGCCAGCAGCCAACAGGGGGGCGGTGAAAAACTGTTTTTT

D: NA
J: TRBJ1-3
size: NA
V: TRBV4-2
CDR3: CASATQDSKNTIYF
DNA: TGTGCCAGCGCAACCCAGGACAGCAAAAACACCATATATTTT

D: NA
J: TRBJ1-1
size: NA
V: TRBV27
CDR3: CASSLSVGGTYEAFF
DNA: TGTGCCAGCAGTTTATCTGTCGGCGGAACCTATGAAGCTTTCTTT

D: NA
J: TRBJ2-7
size: few
V: TRBV6-5
CDR3: CASRSGGASSYEQYF
DNA: TGTGCCAGCAGGTCTGGCGGGGCGAGCTCCTACGAGCAGTACTTC

D: TRBD1
J: TRBJ1-5
size: few
V: TRBV5-1
CDR3: CASSCPGQGNQPQHF
DNA: TGCGCCAGCAGCTGTCCGGGACAGGGAAATCAGCCCCAGCATTTT

D: NA
J: TRBJ1-5
size: few
V: TRBV10-3
CDR3: CAISDGGLGQPQHF
DNA: TGTGCCATCAGTGACGGAGGGCTCGGTCAGCCCCAGCATTTT